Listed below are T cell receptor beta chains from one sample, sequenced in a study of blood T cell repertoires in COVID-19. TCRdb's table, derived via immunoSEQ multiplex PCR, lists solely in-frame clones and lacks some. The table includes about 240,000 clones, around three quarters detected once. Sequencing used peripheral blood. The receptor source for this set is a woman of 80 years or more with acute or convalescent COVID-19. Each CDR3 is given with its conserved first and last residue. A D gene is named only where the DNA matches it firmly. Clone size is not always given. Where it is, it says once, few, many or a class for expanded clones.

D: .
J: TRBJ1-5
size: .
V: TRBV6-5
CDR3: CASTLWGEGNQPQHF
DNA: TGTGCCAGCACCCTATGGGGGGAAGGCAATCAGCCCCAGCATTTT

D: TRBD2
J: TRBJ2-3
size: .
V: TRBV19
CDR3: CASSMGLARGTDTQYF
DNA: TGTGCCAGTAGTATGGGACTAGCGCGGGGCACAGATACGCAGTATTTT

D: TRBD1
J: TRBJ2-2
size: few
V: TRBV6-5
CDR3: CASSLATGDTGELFF
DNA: TGTGCCAGCAGTTTAGCTACAGGGGACACCGGGGAGCTGTTTTTT

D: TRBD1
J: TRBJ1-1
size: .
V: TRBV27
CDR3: CASSLQGQGMAFF
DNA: TGTGCCAGCAGTTTACAGGGACAGGGTATGGCTTTCTTT

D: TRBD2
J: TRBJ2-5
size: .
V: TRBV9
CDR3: CASSVGWGGQETQYF
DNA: TGTGCCAGCAGCGTAGGTTGGGGGGGACAAGAGACCCAGTACTTC

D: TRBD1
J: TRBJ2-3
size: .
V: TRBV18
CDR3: CASSLSTARGPQYF
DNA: TGTGCCAGCTCACTCTCGACGGCCAGGGGGCCTCAGTATTTT

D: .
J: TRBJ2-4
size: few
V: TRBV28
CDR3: CASSFGGLAKNIQYF
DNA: TGTGCCAGCAGTTTTGGGGGACTAGCCAAAAACATTCAGTACTTC

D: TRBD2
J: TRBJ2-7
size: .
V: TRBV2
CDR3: CASSRSTSGNSEQYF
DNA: TGTGCCAGCTCCAGATCGACTAGCGGGAATTCCGAGCAGTACTTC

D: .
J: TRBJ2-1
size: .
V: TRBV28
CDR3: CASSLYLLSGPYNEQFF
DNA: TGTGCCAGCAGTTTATACCTATTATCGGGTCCCTACAATGAGCAGTTCTTC

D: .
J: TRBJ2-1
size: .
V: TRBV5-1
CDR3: CASSLAVGGNEQFF
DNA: TGCGCCAGCAGCTTGGCCGTAGGGGGTAATGAGCAGTTCTTC

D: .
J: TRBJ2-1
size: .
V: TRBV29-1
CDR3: CSVGSGGYNEQFF
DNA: TGCAGCGTTGGATCTGGCGGGTACAATGAGCAGTTCTTC

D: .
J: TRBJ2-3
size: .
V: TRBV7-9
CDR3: CASSLTGRVASDTQYF
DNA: TGTGCCAGCAGCTTGACTGGGCGGGTGGCCTCAGATACGCAGTATTTT

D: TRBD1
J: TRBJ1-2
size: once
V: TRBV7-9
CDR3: CASSLTTGDGYTF
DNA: TGTGCCAGCAGCTTAACCACAGGGGATGGCTACACCTTC

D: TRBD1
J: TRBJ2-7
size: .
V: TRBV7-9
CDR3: CAGSVGTGSLREQYF
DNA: TGTGCCGGCAGTGTTGGGACAGGGTCACTGCGGGAGCAGTACTTC

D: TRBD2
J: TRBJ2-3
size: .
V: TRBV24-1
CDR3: CATSDSLAGAGDTQYF
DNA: TGTGCCACCAGTGATTCCCTAGCGGGAGCCGGTGATACGCAGTATTTT

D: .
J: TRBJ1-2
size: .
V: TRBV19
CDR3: CASSARQRANYGYTF
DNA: TGTGCCAGTAGTGCCAGACAGCGAGCTAACTATGGCTACACCTTC

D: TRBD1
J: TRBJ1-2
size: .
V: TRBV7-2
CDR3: CASSPRQGAGGYTF
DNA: TGTGCCAGCAGCCCCCGACAGGGGGCTGGTGGCTACACCTTC

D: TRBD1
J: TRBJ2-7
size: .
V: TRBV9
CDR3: CASSPRDRGPLKRDQRYEQYF
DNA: TGTGCCAGCAGCCCCCGGGACAGGGGGCCTCTAAAGCGGGACCAACGCTACGAGCAGTACTTC

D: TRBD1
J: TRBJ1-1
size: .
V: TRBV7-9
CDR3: CASSSWTGMNTEAFF
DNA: TGTGCCAGCAGCTCCTGGACAGGCATGAACACTGAAGCTTTCTTT

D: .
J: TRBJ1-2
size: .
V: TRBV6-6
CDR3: CASNYQGRDYGYTF
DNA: TGTGCCAGCAACTACCAGGGGAGGGACTATGGCTACACCTTC

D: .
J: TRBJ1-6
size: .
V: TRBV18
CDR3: CASSPGTQHSPLHF
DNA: TGTGCCAGCTCACCGGGCACGCAGCATTCACCCCTCCACTTT

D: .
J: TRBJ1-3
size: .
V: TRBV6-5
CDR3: CASSLQGGNTIYF
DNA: TGTGCCAGCAGTTTACAGGGAGGAAACACCATATATTTT

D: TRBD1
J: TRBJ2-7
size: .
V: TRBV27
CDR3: CASSLSGGGQSYEQYF
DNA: TGTGCCAGCAGTTTATCGGGTGGGGGACAGAGCTACGAGCAGTACTTC

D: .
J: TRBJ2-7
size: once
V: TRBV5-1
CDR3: CASSGVGDYEQYF
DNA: TGCGCCAGCTCTGGGGTAGGGGACTACGAGCAGTACTTC

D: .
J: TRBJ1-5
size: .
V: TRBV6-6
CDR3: CASSPGFGVRSNQPQHF
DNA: TGTGCCAGCAGTCCGGGGTTTGGGGTCCGGAGCAATCAGCCCCAGCATTTT

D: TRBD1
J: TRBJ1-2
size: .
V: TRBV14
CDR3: CASSQDRTGLSYTF
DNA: TGTGCCAGCAGCCAAGATCGGACAGGGCTTAGCTACACCTTC

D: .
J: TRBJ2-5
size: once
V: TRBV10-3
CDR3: CAISEPGVRQETQYF
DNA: TGTGCCATCAGTGAACCGGGAGTGAGACAAGAGACCCAGTACTTC

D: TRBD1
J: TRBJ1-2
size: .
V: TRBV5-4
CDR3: CASSKDGQANYGYTF
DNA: TGTGCCAGCAGCAAGGACGGACAGGCTAACTATGGCTACACCTTC

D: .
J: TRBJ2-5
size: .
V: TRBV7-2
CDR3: CASSLTGGSQETQYF
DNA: TGTGCCAGCAGCTTAACAGGCGGTTCCCAGGAGACCCAGTACTTC

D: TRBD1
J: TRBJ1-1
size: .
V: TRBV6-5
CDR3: CASSPDRGEGTEAFF
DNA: TGTGCCAGCAGCCCCGACAGGGGGGAGGGCACTGAAGCTTTCTTT

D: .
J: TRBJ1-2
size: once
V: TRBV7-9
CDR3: CASSYNNNGYTF
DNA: TGTGCCAGCAGCTATAATAATAATGGCTACACCTTC

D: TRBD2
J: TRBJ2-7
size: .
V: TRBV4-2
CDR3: CASSQVTLAGVRAGYEQYF
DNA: TGTGCCAGCAGCCAAGTGACACTAGCGGGAGTCAGAGCGGGCTACGAGCAGTACTTC

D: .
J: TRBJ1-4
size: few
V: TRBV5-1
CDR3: CASSLSQGKEKLFF
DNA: TGCGCCAGCAGCTTGTCCCAGGGAAAAGAAAAACTGTTTTTT

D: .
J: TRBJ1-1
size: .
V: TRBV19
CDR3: CASSKTSLGDTEAFF
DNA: TGTGCCAGTAGTAAGACTAGTCTGGGGGACACTGAAGCTTTCTTT

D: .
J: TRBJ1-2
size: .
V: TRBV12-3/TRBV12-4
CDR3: CASSLQGRRGYTF
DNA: TGTGCCAGCAGTTTACAGGGCCGGCGAGGCTACACCTTC

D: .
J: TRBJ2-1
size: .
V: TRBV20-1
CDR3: CSARPTGEQFF
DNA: TGCAGTGCTCGACCGACGGGTGAGCAGTTCTTC

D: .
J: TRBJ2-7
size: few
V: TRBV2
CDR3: CASRSATAPMGYEQYF
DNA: TGTGCCAGCAGAAGTGCGACAGCTCCTATGGGCTACGAGCAGTACTTC

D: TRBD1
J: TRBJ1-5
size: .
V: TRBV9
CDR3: CASSVDGTGIRPQHF
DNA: TGTGCCAGCAGCGTAGATGGGACAGGGATCCGGCCCCAGCATTTT

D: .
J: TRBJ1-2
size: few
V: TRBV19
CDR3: CASRTAYGYTF
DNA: TGTGCCAGTAGGACAGCCTATGGCTACACCTTC

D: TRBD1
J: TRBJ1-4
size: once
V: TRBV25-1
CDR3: CASSDGGTGEKLFF
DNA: TGTGCCAGCAGTGACGGAGGGACAGGTGAAAAACTGTTTTTT

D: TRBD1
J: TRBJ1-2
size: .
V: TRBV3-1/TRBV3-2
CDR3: CASSRIPGQGNYGYTF
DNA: TGTGCCAGCAGCCGAATCCCGGGACAGGGTAACTATGGCTACACCTTC

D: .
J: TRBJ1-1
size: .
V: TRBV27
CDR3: CASSPLGATEAFF
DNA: TGTGCCAGCAGTCCCTTAGGGGCCACTGAAGCTTTCTTT

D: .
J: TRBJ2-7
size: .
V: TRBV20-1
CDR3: CSARRGYEQYF
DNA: TGCAGTGCTAGGAGAGGCTACGAGCAGTACTTC

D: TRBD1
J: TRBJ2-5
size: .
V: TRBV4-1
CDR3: CASSPQGEGKETQYF
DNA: TGCGCCAGCAGCCCTCAGGGGGAAGGCAAGGAGACCCAGTACTTC

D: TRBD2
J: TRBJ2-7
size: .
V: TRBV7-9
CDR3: CASSSGLAGSYEQYF
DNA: TGTGCCAGCAGCAGCGGACTAGCGGGATCCTACGAGCAGTACTTC

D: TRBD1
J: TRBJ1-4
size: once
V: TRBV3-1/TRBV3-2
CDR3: CASSQWGAGGEKLFF
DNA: TGTGCCAGCAGCCAATGGGGGGCAGGGGGCGAAAAACTGTTTTTT

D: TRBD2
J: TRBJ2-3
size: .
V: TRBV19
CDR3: CASGLSGTTSTDTQYF
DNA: TGTGCCAGTGGCCTTTCCGGGACTACCAGCACAGATACGCAGTATTTT

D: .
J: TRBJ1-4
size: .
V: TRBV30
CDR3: CAWSGTPATNEKLFF
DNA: TGTGCCTGGAGCGGGACACCAGCAACTAATGAAAAACTGTTTTTT

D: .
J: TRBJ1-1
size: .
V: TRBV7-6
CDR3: CASSEQGGLLEAFF
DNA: TGTGCCAGCAGTGAACAGGGCGGGTTACTTGAAGCTTTCTTT

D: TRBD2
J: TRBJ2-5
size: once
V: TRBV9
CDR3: CASSASGGLQETQYF
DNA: TGTGCCAGCAGCGCGAGCGGGGGCCTACAAGAGACCCAGTACTTC

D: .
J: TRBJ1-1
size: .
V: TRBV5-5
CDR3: CASSLGHLNTEAFF
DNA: TGTGCCAGCAGCTTAGGACATTTGAACACTGAAGCTTTCTTT

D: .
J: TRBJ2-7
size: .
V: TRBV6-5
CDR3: CASIPPGISSYEQYF
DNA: TGTGCCAGCATACCACCGGGGATAAGCTCCTACGAGCAGTACTTC

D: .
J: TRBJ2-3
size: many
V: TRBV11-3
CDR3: CASSLDGAADTQYF
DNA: TGTGCCAGCAGCTTAGATGGGGCCGCAGATACGCAGTATTTT

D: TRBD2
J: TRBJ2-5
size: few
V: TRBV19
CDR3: CASSMRGGHQETQYF
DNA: TGTGCCAGTAGTATGCGGGGAGGGCACCAAGAGACCCAGTACTTC